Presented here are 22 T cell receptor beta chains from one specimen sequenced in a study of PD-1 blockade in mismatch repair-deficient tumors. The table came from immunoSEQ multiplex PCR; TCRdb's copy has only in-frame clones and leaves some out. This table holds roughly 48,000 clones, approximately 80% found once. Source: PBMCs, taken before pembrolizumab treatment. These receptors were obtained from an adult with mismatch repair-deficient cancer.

CDR3 in amino acids: CASSLGVSQFF. The CDR3 DNA is TGTGCCAGCAGCTTAGGAGTCAGCCAGTTCTTC. This chain uses TRBV11-2 with TRBJ2-1; no clear D. Germline V gene data show CDR1 as SGHAT and CDR2 as FQNNGV. The CDR3 has 11 amino acids. Trimming pared 1 base from V and 13 bases from J, leaving 8 bases between.

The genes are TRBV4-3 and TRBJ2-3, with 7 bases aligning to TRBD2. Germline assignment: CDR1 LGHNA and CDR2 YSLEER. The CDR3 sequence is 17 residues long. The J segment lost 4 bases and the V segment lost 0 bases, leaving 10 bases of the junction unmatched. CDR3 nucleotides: TGCGCCAGCAGCCAAGATGCGAGCGGCGGGGGAGCAGATACGCAGTATTTT. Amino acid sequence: CASSQDASGGGADTQYF.

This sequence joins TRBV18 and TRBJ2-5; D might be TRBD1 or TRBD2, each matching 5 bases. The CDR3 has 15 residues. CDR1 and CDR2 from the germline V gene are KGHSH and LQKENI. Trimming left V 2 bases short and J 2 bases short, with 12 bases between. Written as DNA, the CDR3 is TGTGCCAGCTCACCAACCGGGACGGATCAAGAGACCCAGTACTTC. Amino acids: CASSPTGTDQETQYF.

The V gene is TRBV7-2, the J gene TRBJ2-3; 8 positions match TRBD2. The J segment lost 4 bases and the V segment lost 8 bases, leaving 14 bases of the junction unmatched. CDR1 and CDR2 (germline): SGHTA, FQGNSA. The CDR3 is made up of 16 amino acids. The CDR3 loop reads CASSSSSGGGPDTQYF. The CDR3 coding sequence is TGTGCCAGCTCCTCCAGCTCGGGGGGGGGCCCAGATACGCAGTATTTT. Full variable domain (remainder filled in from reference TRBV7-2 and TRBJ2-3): GAGVSQSPSNKVTEKGKDVELRCDPISGHTALYWYRQSLGQGLEFLIYFQGNSAPDKSGLPSDRFSAERTGGSVSTLTIQRTQQEDSAVYLCASSSSSGGGPDTQYFGPGTRLTVL.

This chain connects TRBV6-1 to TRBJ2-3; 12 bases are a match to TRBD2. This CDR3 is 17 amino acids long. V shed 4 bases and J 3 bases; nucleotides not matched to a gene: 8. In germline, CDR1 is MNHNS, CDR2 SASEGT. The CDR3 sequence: CASSVRLAGVSTDTQYF. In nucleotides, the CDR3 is TGTGCCAGCAGTGTTCGACTAGCGGGAGTTTCAACAGATACGCAGTATTTT.

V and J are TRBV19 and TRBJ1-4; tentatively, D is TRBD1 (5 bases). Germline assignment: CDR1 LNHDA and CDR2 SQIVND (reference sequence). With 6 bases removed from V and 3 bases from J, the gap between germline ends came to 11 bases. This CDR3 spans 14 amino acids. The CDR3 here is CASSLGTANEKLFF. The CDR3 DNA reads TGTGCCAGTAGCTTAGGGACGGCTAATGAAAAACTGTTTTTT.

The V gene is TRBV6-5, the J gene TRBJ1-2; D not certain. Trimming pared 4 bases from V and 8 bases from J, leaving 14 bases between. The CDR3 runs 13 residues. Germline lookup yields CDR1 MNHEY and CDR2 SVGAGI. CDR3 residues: CASSSLQGRGYTF. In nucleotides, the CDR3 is TGTGCCAGCAGTTCCCTGCAAGGACGCGGCTACACCTTC.

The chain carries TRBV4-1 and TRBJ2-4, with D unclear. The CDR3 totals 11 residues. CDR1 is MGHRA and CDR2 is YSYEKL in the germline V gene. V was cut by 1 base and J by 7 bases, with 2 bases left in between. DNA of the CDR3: TGCGCCAGCAGCCAAGCCAACATTCAGTACTTC. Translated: CASSQANIQYF.

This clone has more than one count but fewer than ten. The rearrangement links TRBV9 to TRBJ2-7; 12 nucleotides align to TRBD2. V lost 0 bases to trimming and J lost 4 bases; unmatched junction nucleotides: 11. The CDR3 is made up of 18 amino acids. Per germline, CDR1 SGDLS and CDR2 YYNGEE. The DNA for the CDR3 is TGTGCCAGCAGCGTAGGACTAGCGGGAGATTCTTTGGCGTACGAGCAGTACTTC. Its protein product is CASSVGLAGDSLAYEQYF.

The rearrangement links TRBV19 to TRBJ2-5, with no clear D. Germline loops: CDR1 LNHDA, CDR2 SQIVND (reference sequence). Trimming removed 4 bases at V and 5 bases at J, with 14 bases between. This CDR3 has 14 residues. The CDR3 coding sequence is TGTGCCAGTAGTACGGCGGATCCACACGAGACCCAGTACTTC. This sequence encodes CASSTADPHETQYF.

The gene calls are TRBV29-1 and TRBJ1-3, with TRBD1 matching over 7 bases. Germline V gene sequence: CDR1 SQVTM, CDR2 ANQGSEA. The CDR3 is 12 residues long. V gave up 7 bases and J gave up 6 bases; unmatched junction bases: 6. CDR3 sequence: CSAIGQENTIYF. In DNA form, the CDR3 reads TGCAGCGCCATCGGACAGGAAAACACCATATATTTT.

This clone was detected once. DNA of the CDR3: TGTGCCAGCAGTGATCTAGCGGGTCTCTACAATGAGCAGTTCTTC. Protein: CASSDLAGLYNEQFF. The gene calls are TRBV2 and TRBJ2-1; TRBD2 matches at 8 bases. The CDR3 is 15 residues long. CDR1 and CDR2 from the germline V gene are SNHLY and FYNNEI. With V trimmed by 3 bases and J by 3 bases, 4 bases remained unmatched.

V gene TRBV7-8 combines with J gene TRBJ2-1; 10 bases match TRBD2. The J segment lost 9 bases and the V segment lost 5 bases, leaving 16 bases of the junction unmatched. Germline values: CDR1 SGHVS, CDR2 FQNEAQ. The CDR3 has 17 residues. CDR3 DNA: TGTGCCAGCAGCCCAGTGGTGGCTAGCGGGAGCCTAAGTGAGCAGTTCTTC. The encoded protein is CASSPVVASGSLSEQFF. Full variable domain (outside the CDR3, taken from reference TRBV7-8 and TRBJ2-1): GAGVSQSPRYKVAKRGQDVALRCDPISGHVSLFWYQQALGQGPEFLTYFQNEAQLDKSGLPSDRFFAERPEGSVSTLKIQRTQQEDSAVYLCASSPVVASGSLSEQFFGPGTRLTVL.

This chain's CDR3 is CASSVAGAIFGEQYF. Here the CDR3 DNA reads TGTGCCAGCAGCGTAGCTGGCGCTATCTTTGGGGAGCAGTACTTC. The chain has TRBV9 and TRBJ2-7, with D uncertain. Germline CDR1 is SGDLS and CDR2 is YYNGEE. The CDR3 loop spans 15 amino acids. The germline V and J ends were trimmed by 0 bases and 7 bases, with 17 bases remaining between them.

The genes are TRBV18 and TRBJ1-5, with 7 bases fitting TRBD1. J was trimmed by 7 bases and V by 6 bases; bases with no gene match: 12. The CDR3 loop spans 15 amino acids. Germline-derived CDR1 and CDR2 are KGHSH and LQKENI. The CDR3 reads CASSRDSTKGQPQHF. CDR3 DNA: TGTGCCAGCTCCCGGGACAGCACCAAGGGCCAGCCCCAGCATTTT.

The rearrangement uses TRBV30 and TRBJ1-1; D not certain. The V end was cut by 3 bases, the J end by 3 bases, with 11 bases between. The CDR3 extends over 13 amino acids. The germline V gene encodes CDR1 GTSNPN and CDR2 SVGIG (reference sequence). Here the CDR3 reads CAWRNRGDTEAFF. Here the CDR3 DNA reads TGTGCCTGGAGAAACCGGGGAGACACTGAAGCTTTCTTT.

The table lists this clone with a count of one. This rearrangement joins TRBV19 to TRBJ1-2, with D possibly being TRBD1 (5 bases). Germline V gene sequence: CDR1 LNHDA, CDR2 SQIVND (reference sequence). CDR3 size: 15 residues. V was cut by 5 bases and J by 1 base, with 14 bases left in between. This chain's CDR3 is CASSLTGTRNYGYTF. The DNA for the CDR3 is TGTGCCAGTAGTTTAACCGGGACCCGTAACTATGGCTACACCTTC.

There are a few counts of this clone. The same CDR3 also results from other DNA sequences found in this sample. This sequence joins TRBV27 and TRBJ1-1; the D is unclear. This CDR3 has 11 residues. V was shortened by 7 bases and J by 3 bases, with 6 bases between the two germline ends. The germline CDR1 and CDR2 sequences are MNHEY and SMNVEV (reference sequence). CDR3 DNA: TGTGCCAGCACTGGGTACACTGAAGCTTTCTTT. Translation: CASTGYTEAFF.

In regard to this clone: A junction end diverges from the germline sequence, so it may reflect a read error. The DNA of the CDR3 is TGTGCTAGCAGCTTAACCCTCGGGGAGACCCAGTACTTC. This codes for CASSLTLGETQYF. The chain links TRBV7-7 to TRBJ2-5; no firm D call. Per the germline V gene, CDR1 is SSHAT and CDR2 is FNYEAQ (reference sequence). The CDR3 contains 13 residues.

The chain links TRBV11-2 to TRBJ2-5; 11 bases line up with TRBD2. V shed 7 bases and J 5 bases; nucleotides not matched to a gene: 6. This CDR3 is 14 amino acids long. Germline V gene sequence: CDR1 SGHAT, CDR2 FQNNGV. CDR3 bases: TGTGCCAGCACCCGACTAGCGGGAAGGGAGACCCAGTACTTC. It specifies CASTRLAGRETQYF.

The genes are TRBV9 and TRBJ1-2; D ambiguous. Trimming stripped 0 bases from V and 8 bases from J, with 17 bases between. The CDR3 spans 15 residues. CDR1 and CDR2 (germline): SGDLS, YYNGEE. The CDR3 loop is CASSVATAGPGGYTF. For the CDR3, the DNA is TGTGCCAGCAGCGTAGCTACGGCAGGCCCCGGCGGCTACACCTTC.

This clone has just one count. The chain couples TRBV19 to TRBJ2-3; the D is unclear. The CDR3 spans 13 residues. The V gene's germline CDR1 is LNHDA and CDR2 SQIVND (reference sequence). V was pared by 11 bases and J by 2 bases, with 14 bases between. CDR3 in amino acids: CASNRDTTDTQYF. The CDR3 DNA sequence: TGTGCCTCGAACCGAGACACCACAGATACGCAGTATTTT. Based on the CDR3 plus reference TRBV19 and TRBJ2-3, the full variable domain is DGGITQSPKYLFRKEGQNVTLSCEQNLNHDAMYWYRQDPGQGLRLIYYSQIVNDFQKGDIAEGYSVSREKKESFPLTVTSAQKNPTAFYLCASNRDTTDTQYFGPGTRLTVL.